This T cell receptor beta chain comes out of a study of blood T cell repertoires in COVID-19. Clones were read by immunoSEQ multiplex PCR, and TCRdb kept only the in-frame ones, dropping some. In the table there are about 190,000 clones, around nine tenths of which are singletons. Trimming removed 4 bases from V and 5 bases from J, with 8 bases in between. Germline CDR1 is SGHNT and CDR2 is YENEEA. The CDR3 runs 12 residues. This receptor was identified in a man younger than 40 with acute or convalescent COVID-19. The sequencing input was peripheral blood. The J gene is TRBJ2-5, the V gene TRBV11-3; possibly TRBD1 for D (5 bases). CDR3 region: CASSSRQETQYF. DNA of the CDR3: TGTGCCAGCAGCTCACGACAGGAGACCCAGTACTTC.